Following are 10 T cell receptor beta chains from one sample sequenced in a study of T cells in localized non-small cell lung cancer. The protocol was immunoSEQ multiplex PCR, while the TCRdb copy is restricted to in-frame clones and leaves out a portion. The sample comprises about 32,000 clones, 70% to 90% of which are singletons, and 4.2% rests with the top ten. The sequencing used peripheral blood mononuclear cells, collected before any cancer treatment. The receptors come from a woman aged 40-69 years with stage III lung adenocarcinoma.

The genes are TRBV28 and TRBJ1-2, with D hard to call. Germline values: CDR1 MDHEN, CDR2 SYDVKM. The CDR3 totals 11 residues. The germline V and J ends were trimmed by 3 bases and 1 base, with 0 bases remaining between them. CDR3 DNA sequence: TGTGCCAGCAGTTTTAACTATGGCTACACCTTC. Amino acid sequence: CASSFNYGYTF.

The rearrangement uses TRBV10-3 and TRBJ2-3; 8 nucleotides agree with TRBD1. V was pared by 10 bases and J by 2 bases, with 8 bases of the junction left unmatched. This CDR3 has 14 amino acids. In germline, CDR1 is ENHRY, CDR2 SYGVKD. The CDR3 DNA is TGTGCCACCGGACAGGGTGAGAACACAGATACGCAGTATTTT. Translation gives CATGQGENTDTQYF.

The gene calls are TRBV19 and TRBJ1-5, with D possibly matching TRBD1 (5 bases). V lost 4 bases to trimming and J lost 5 bases, with 9 bases between them. The germline V gene encodes CDR1 LNHDA and CDR2 SQIVND (reference sequence). The CDR3 is 13 residues long. In nucleotides, the CDR3 is TGTGCCAGTAGTACAGGGAGAGATCAGCCCCAGCATTTT. Its protein is CASSTGRDQPQHF.

This clone was detected once. V is TRBV21-1 and J is TRBJ2-3; the DNA was not compared with TRBD2, the D call given in the table. TRBV21-1 represents a pseudogene. The CDR3 runs 16 residues. CDR3 bases: TGTGCCAGCAGCAAAGTTTCTAGCGGGAGAACAGATACGCAGTATTTT. This codes for CASSKVSSGRTDTQYF.

This rearrangement joins TRBV28 to TRBJ2-5; D gene ambiguous. V lost 3 bases and J lost 8, with 10 bases in between. The CDR3 has 12 amino acids. Germline V gives CDR1 MDHEN, CDR2 SYDVKM. The chain's CDR3 is CASSLVRRTQYF. The CDR3 nucleotides are TGTGCCAGCAGTTTGGTTAGGCGAACCCAGTACTTC.

V and J are TRBV4-3 and TRBJ2-3; D is possibly TRBD2 (6 bases). The CDR3 length is 14 residues. Germline V CDR1 and CDR2: LGHNA, YSLEER. Trimming removed 7 bases from V and 2 bases from J, with 13 bases in between. The CDR3 loop is CASKLAGTTDTQYF. Written as DNA, the CDR3 is TGCGCCAGCAAACTCGCGGGGACCACAGATACGCAGTATTTT.

In this sample, this clone turned up once. V is TRBV5-4 and J is TRBJ2-7, with D tentatively TRBD1 (5 bases). Germline V CDR1 and CDR2: SGHNT, YYREEE (reference sequence). The length of the CDR3 is 13 residues. Trimming shortened V by 0 bases and J by 6 bases, and 10 bases separated the two germline ends. The chain's CDR3 is CASSLDAGSEQYF. The CDR3 DNA follows: TGTGCCAGCAGCTTGGATGCAGGGTCCGAGCAGTACTTC.

This clone was observed a single time. V is TRBV7-3 and J is TRBJ2-5; a possible D gene is TRBD2 (5 bases). Trimming took 0 bases from V and 5 from J, leaving 7 bases between them. The CDR3 covers 13 residues. Germline values: CDR1 SGHTA, CDR2 FQGTGA. CDR3 protein: CASSLTRGETQYF. For the CDR3, the DNA is TGTGCCAGCAGCTTAACTCGGGGTGAGACCCAGTACTTC.

V is TRBV6-1 and J is TRBJ1-4; the match to TRBD1 covers 8 bases. V gave up 3 bases and J gave up 5 bases; unmatched junction bases: 2. The CDR3 runs to 14 residues. Germline V CDR1 and CDR2: MNHNS, SASEGT. CDR3 amino acids: CASSDRQGNEKLFF. CDR3 bases: TGTGCCAGCAGTGATAGACAGGGGAATGAAAAACTGTTTTTT.

The chain links TRBV30 to TRBJ2-1, with 11 bases lining up with TRBD2. The junction had 4 bases not matched to a gene; V was cut back by 3 bases and J by 0 bases. The CDR3 spans 16 residues. Germline V gene sequence: CDR1 GTSNPN, CDR2 SVGIG (reference sequence). CDR3 nucleotides: TGTGCCTGGAGGCTTCTAGCGGGGGGCTCCTACAATGAGCAGTTCTTC. It encodes CAWRLLAGGSYNEQFF.